This T cell receptor beta chain was sequenced in a study of monozygotic twins with inflammatory bowel disease. TCRdb reprocessed the 5' RACE reads; each CDR3 protein has one entry and no DNA is given. The sample spans 300,000 to 400,000 distinct CDR3 sequences; the ten largest clones claim 2% to 3%. Germline V gene sequence: CDR1 SQVTM, CDR2 ANQGSEA. This CDR3 has 13 amino acids. Sequencing was done on a sample of blood. The chain links TRBV29-1 to TRBJ1-1; the D gene TCRdb calls, TRBD1, cannot be checked with no DNA. The clonotype originates from a human donor with ulcerative colitis or Crohn's disease, or a healthy co-twin of an affected twin (not recorded which). The CDR3 here is CSGTDRANTEAFF.